A single sample gave rise to the 9 T cell receptor beta chains below, sequenced in a study of T-cell memory formation after mild COVID-19. One entry per CDR3 protein, called by TCRdb with MiXCR from the 5' RACE reads. The table shows some 250,000 distinct CDR3 sequences, with over 15% occurring only once. The sample was PBMCs or a T cell subset sorted from them (not recorded which). Receptors originate from a man aged 18 to 29 who had mild COVID-19 (a few samples of this study predate the infection). Cell type and time point are not known.

The CDR3 nucleotides read TGTGCCACCAGTGATCCCCCAAGGGTGGGGGCAGATACGCAGTATTTT. Its protein product is CATSDPPRVGADTQYF. V and J are TRBV24-1 and TRBJ2-3; D may correspond to TRBD1 or TRBD2 (5 bases each). The CDR3 totals 16 residues. Germline lookup yields CDR1 KGHDR and CDR2 SFDVKD. V was clipped by 3 bases and J by 4 bases, with 16 bases between them.

This clonotype was seen only a few times. The chain links TRBV4-1 to TRBJ2-3; TRBD2 might be the D (5 bases). The CDR3 consists of 16 residues. Germline lookup yields CDR1 MGHRA and CDR2 YSYEKL. V gave up 4 bases and J gave up 0 bases, with 14 bases separating them. CDR3 sequence: CASSPLGLTSTDTQYF. Here the CDR3 DNA reads TGCGCCAGCAGCCCCTTAGGACTTACCAGCACAGATACGCAGTATTTT.

This clonotype was found a few times. This chain connects TRBV5-1 to TRBJ2-5; 11 bases are a match to TRBD1. Trimming removed 4 bases from V and 1 base from J; junction bases left unmatched: 9. The CDR3 contains 17 residues. Germline CDR1 SGHRS, CDR2 YFSETQ. The CDR3 coding sequence is TGCGCCAGCAGCATAGGGACAGGGGGAGCTCCCCAAGAGACCCAGTACTTC. Its translation: CASSIGTGGAPQETQYF.

This clonotype was counted ten times or more. The chain is built from TRBV4-1 and TRBJ1-2; the match to TRBD1 covers 7 bases. Germline V gene data show CDR1 as MGHRA and CDR2 as YSYEKL. The V and J ends lost 2 bases and 8 bases, in that order; junction bases with no gene match: 17. The CDR3 is 17 residues long. CDR3 sequence (DNA): TGCGCCAGCAGCCAACCTACCCGTCGACAGGGACTGAGGGGCTACACCTTC. It is translated as CASSQPTRRQGLRGYTF.

The chain links TRBV7-9 to TRBJ2-5; a weak D match, TRBD2 (6 bases). V was trimmed by 3 bases and J by 3 bases, leaving 17 bases between them. Germline CDR1 is SEHNR and CDR2 is FQNEAQ (reference sequence). The CDR3 extends over 16 amino acids. The CDR3 sequence: CASSFGFGGPEETQYF. CDR3 DNA: TGTGCCAGCAGCTTCGGATTTGGAGGGCCTGAAGAGACCCAGTACTTC.

The chain links TRBV6-6 to TRBJ1-5; D gene uncertain. Per germline, CDR1 MNHNY and CDR2 SVGAGI (reference sequence). This CDR3 spans 16 amino acids. Trimming left V 2 bases short and J 3 bases short, with 14 bases between. This CDR3 reads CASSYTPGLTNQPQHF. CDR3 DNA: TGTGCCAGCAGTTACACGCCAGGCCTAACCAATCAGCCCCAGCATTTT.

The chain is built from TRBV11-1 and TRBJ1-5; D is perhaps TRBD1 (5 bases). The V and J ends lost 5 bases and 5 bases respectively, with 10 bases between them. Germline-derived CDR1 and CDR2 are SGHAT and FQDESV (reference sequence). This CDR3 contains 13 residues. Written as DNA, the CDR3 is TGTGCCAGCAGCAGGGGCGAGTATCAGCCCCAGCATTTT. It specifies CASSRGEYQPQHF.

This rearrangement joins TRBV7-2 to TRBJ2-5; 8 bases line up with TRBD2. V shed 3 bases and J 2 bases; nucleotides not matched to a gene: 5. The CDR3 is made up of 15 amino acids. CDR1 and CDR2 from the germline V gene are SGHTA and FQGNSA. This CDR3 is CASSLGGGSQETQYF. The CDR3 DNA follows: TGTGCCAGCAGCTTGGGCGGGGGGTCGCAAGAGACCCAGTACTTC.

This clonotype appeared a few times. The CDR3 loop reads CASNTPALYNEQFF. The DNA of the CDR3 is TGTGCCAGCAATACTCCGGCTCTCTACAATGAGCAGTTCTTC. The V gene is TRBV28, the J gene TRBJ2-1; D gene uncertain. Per germline, CDR1 MDHEN and CDR2 SYDVKM. The CDR3 sequence is 14 residues long. Trimming shortened V by 7 bases and J by 3 bases, and 13 bases separated the two germline ends.